One and the same sample provided the 32 T cell receptor beta chains below, sequenced in a study of blood T cell repertoires in COVID-19. The table came from immunoSEQ multiplex PCR; TCRdb's copy has only in-frame clones and leaves some out. The profile covers over 250,000 clones, with roughly 88% appearing a single time and about 10% taken by the ten largest. Sequencing was done on a sample of peripheral blood. The receptors were gathered from a woman in her 70s with acute or convalescent COVID-19.

This clone has a single count. V and J are TRBV6-1 and TRBJ1-2; D remains ambiguous. Between the trimmed V and J ends, which lost 0 bases and 11 bases, there was a span of 10 bases. There are 12 residues in the CDR3. CDR1 MNHNS and CDR2 SASEGT come from the germline V gene. The CDR3 nucleotides are TGTGCCAGCAGTGAAGCGAGAGGGAAGTACACCTTC. Protein sequence: CASSEARGKYTF.

The chain combines TRBV5-4 with TRBJ1-2; 8 bases are a match to TRBD1. The ends lost 3 bases at V and 4 bases at J; junction bases unmatched: 2. The CDR3 has 13 amino acids. CDR1 SGHNT and CDR2 YYREEE come from the germline V gene (reference sequence). The CDR3 is CASSSDRGYGYTF. CDR3 in DNA: TGTGCCAGCAGCTCCGACAGGGGCTATGGCTACACCTTC.

This chain links TRBV6-4 with TRBJ2-4, with TRBD2 as a possible D gene (6 bases). CDR1 is MRHNA, CDR2 SNTAGT, per germline. CDR3 length: 15 residues. The V end was cut by 8 bases, the J end by 3 bases, with 17 bases between. This chain's CDR3 is CASRLEGMIKNIQYF. CDR3 DNA sequence: TGTGCCAGCCGACTAGAAGGGATGATCAAAAACATTCAGTACTTC.

V and J are TRBV7-8 and TRBJ2-2, with 7 bases identical to TRBD1. The CDR3 is 15 residues long. J was trimmed by 4 bases and V by 4 bases; bases with no gene match: 6. Germline V gene sequence: CDR1 SGHVS, CDR2 FQNEAQ. Here the CDR3 DNA reads TGTGCCAGCAGCTCCAACCCAGGGGGCACCGGGGAGCTGTTTTTT. It encodes CASSSNPGGTGELFF.

The chain joins TRBV9 to TRBJ1-6, with 7 bases fitting TRBD1. The CDR3 covers 15 residues. Germline V gene lookup returns CDR1 SGDLS and CDR2 YYNGEE. Trimming cost V 0 bases and J 6 bases; bases outside gene matches: 3. The CDR3 DNA is TGTGCCAGCAGCGTAGGAGGACAGGTTAATTCACCCCTCCACTTT. This translates into CASSVGGQVNSPLHF.

The J gene is TRBJ2-3, the V gene TRBV2; D is possibly TRBD2 (6 bases). Trimming cost V 6 bases and J 6 bases, with 10 bases left between them. Germline V gene data show CDR1 as SNHLY and CDR2 as FYNNEI. The CDR3 loop spans 12 amino acids. CDR3 nucleotide sequence: TGTGCCAGCAGGGGACTCGGCGATACGCAGTATTTT. This sequence encodes CASRGLGDTQYF.

Written as DNA, the CDR3 is TGTGCCAGCAGTCAAAACACCGGGGAGCTGTTTTTT. Translated, it gives CASSQNTGELFF. This chain links TRBV27 with TRBJ2-2; D not certain. The CDR3 consists of 12 residues. V was pared by 5 bases and J by 2 bases, with 3 bases between. Germline values: CDR1 MNHEY, CDR2 SMNVEV (reference sequence).

The chain recombines TRBV19 with TRBJ2-5; TRBD1 matches 8 bases. The junction had 4 bases not matched to a gene; V was cut back by 6 bases and J by 4 bases. The CDR3 runs to 13 residues. Germline loops: CDR1 LNHDA, CDR2 SQIVND (reference sequence). CDR3 loop: CASRAGGAETQYF. CDR3 DNA sequence: TGTGCCAGTAGAGCAGGGGGCGCAGAGACCCAGTACTTC.

The chain links TRBV5-1 to TRBJ1-1; perhaps TRBD1 as D (6 bases). Germline-derived CDR1 and CDR2 are SGHRS and YFSETQ. Deletions cut 0 bases from V and 6 bases from J, with 15 bases between. The CDR3 loop spans 15 amino acids. This chain's CDR3 is CASSLVVGAGAEAFF. Written as DNA, the CDR3 is TGCGCCAGCAGCTTGGTGGTGGGGGCCGGGGCTGAAGCTTTCTTT.

This chain joins TRBV10-1 and TRBJ2-3; D is uncertain. V was trimmed by 3 bases and J by 1 base, leaving 8 bases between them. Looked up from germline, CDR1 is WNHNN and CDR2 is SYGVQD (reference sequence). CDR3 length: 14 amino acids. The CDR3 nucleotides are TGCGCCAGCAGTGAAGACCAGGGCACAGATACGCAGTATTTT. Its protein is CASSEDQGTDTQYF.

This sequence joins TRBV7-2 and TRBJ2-4, with D possibly matching TRBD1 (5 bases). Trimming removed 5 bases at V and 3 bases at J, with 14 bases between. Germline V gives CDR1 SGHTA, CDR2 FQGNSA. This CDR3 has 15 residues. CDR3 DNA: TGTGCCAGCAGCCCGGAGACAGTCCTCAAAAACATTCAGTACTTC. Protein: CASSPETVLKNIQYF.

The chain joins TRBV3-1 (or the pseudogene TRBV3-2) to TRBJ2-1, with 10 bases that match TRBD2. The CDR3 consists of 15 residues. The germline CDR1 and CDR2 sequences are LGHDT and YNNKEL (reference sequence). V trimming: 4 bases; J trimming: 5 bases; junction bases outside the gene matches: 5. CDR3 loop: CASSPSGGRHNEQFF. CDR3 sequence (DNA): TGTGCCAGCAGCCCTAGCGGGGGCAGGCACAATGAGCAGTTCTTC.

The rearrangement uses TRBV10-2 and TRBJ1-6; the D gene is possibly TRBD1 (6 bases). The length of the CDR3 is 13 residues. Trimming shortened V by 3 bases and J by 14 bases, and 14 bases separated the two germline ends. In germline, CDR1 is WSHSY, CDR2 SAAADI. CDR3 sequence reads: CASSDFRGGALHF. DNA for the CDR3: TGCGCCAGCAGTGACTTCCGAGGGGGGGCCCTCCACTTT.

V and J are TRBV2 and TRBJ2-2; 8 nucleotides align to TRBD2. V lost 3 bases and J lost 5; bases outside the gene matches: 5. CDR1 and CDR2 (germline): SNHLY, FYNNEI. This CDR3 is 15 amino acids long. For the CDR3, the DNA is TGTGCCAGCAGTGACCGCGGGGGGCTTACCGGGGAGCTGTTTTTT. Translated: CASSDRGGLTGELFF.

V is TRBV5-4 and J is TRBJ1-6, with 7 bases fitting TRBD1. CDR1 is SGHNT, CDR2 YYREEE, per germline (reference sequence). This CDR3 spans 15 amino acids. The junction had 7 bases not matched to a gene; V was cut back by 4 bases and J by 6 bases. CDR3 coding DNA: TGTGCCAGCAGCCCAGACAGGGCGAGTAATTCACCCCTCCACTTT. It encodes CASSPDRASNSPLHF. The whole variable domain, filled in from reference TRBV5-4 and TRBJ1-6, reads ETGVTQSPTHLIKTRGQQVTLRCSSQSGHNTVSWYQQALGQGPQFIFQYYREEENGRGNFPPRFSGLQFPNYSSELNVNALELDDSALYLCASSPDRASNSPLHFGNGTRLTVT.

The V call is TRBV11-3, the J call TRBJ2-3; TRBD1 aligns across 7 bases. V lost 5 bases, J lost 3 bases, and 8 bases stayed unmatched. Germline V CDR1 and CDR2: SGHNT, YENEEA. This CDR3 is built from 15 residues. The CDR3 DNA reads TGTGCCAGCAGCCATCGGACAGGAATTACAGATACGCAGTATTTT. It yields the protein CASSHRTGITDTQYF.

V usage is TRBV19 and J usage is TRBJ2-1; D perhaps matches TRBD2 (6 bases). This CDR3 has 16 amino acids. The V gene lost 9 bases and the J gene lost 0 bases, with 18 bases spanning the gap. The germline CDR1 and CDR2 sequences are LNHDA and SQIVND (reference sequence). The chain's CDR3 is CASLSFGGSSYNEQFF. The CDR3 DNA reads as TGTGCCAGCCTCTCATTTGGGGGGAGCTCCTACAATGAGCAGTTCTTC.

The chain links TRBV5-1 to TRBJ2-1, with 9 positions matching TRBD2. The CDR3 runs to 15 residues. The germline V gene has CDR1 SGHRS and CDR2 YFSETQ. With V trimmed by 2 bases and J by 1 base, 1 base remained unmatched. CDR3 residues: CASSFLAGSYNEQFF. CDR3 sequence (DNA): TGCGCCAGCAGCTTCCTAGCGGGGTCCTACAATGAGCAGTTCTTC.

This clone appeared once. The V call is TRBV7-2, the J call TRBJ1-2; 9 nucleotides match TRBD1. V was clipped by 4 bases and J by 6 bases; unmatched bases: 6. CDR1 and CDR2 (germline): SGHTA, FQGNSA. The length of the CDR3 is 14 residues. CDR3 in amino acids: CASSYLQGAHGYTF. In DNA, the CDR3 is TGTGCCAGCAGCTATCTACAGGGGGCGCATGGCTACACCTTC.

The chain combines TRBV6-5 with TRBJ1-2; TRBD1 matches at 7 bases. J gave up 4 bases and V 2 bases, and 4 bases lay outside the gene matches. The CDR3 sequence is 14 residues long. Germline V lookup: CDR1 MNHEY, CDR2 SVGAGI. The CDR3 loop reads CASSYRGTAYGYTF. The CDR3 coding sequence is TGTGCCAGCAGTTACCGCGGGACAGCCTATGGCTACACCTTC.

The table lists this clone with a count of one. V gene TRBV15 combines with J gene TRBJ2-7; D remains ambiguous. Trimming removed 6 bases from V and 0 bases from J, with 9 bases in between. The germline V gene encodes CDR1 LNHNV and CDR2 YYDKDF (reference sequence). The CDR3 length is 13 residues. In DNA form, the CDR3 reads TGTGCCACCAGTCAATTGCGCTCCTACGAGCAGTACTTC. Its translation: CATSQLRSYEQYF.

V gene TRBV2 combines with J gene TRBJ2-1, with D perhaps TRBD1 (6 bases). Germline CDR1 SNHLY, CDR2 FYNNEI. The CDR3 runs to 13 residues. V lost 7 bases to trimming and J lost 12 bases, with 19 bases between them. The CDR3 DNA is TGTGCCAGCAACCAGGACAGACAGGCGTGGCAGTTCTTC. Translating gives CASNQDRQAWQFF.

This clone has more than one count but fewer than ten. The chain uses TRBV18 and TRBJ2-1; D is unclear. The CDR3 extends over 17 amino acids. V gave up 3 bases and J gave up 0 bases, with 15 bases separating them. Germline loops: CDR1 KGHSH, CDR2 LQKENI. CDR3 sequence reads: CASSPFGPGDSYNEQFF. DNA of the CDR3: TGTGCCAGCTCACCCTTTGGTCCGGGTGACTCCTACAATGAGCAGTTCTTC. Full variable domain (remainder filled in from reference TRBV18 and TRBJ2-1): NAGVMQNPRHLVRRRGQEARLRCSPMKGHSHVYWYRQLPEEGLKFMVYLQKENIIDESGMPKERFSAEFPKEGPSILRIQQVVRGDSAAYFCASSPFGPGDSYNEQFFGPGTRLTVL.

The rearrangement links TRBV7-9 to TRBJ1-3, with D uncertain. From germline, CDR1 is SEHNR and CDR2 FQNEAQ (reference sequence). Trimming removed 3 bases from V and 1 base from J, with 13 bases in between. The length of the CDR3 is 16 residues. This chain's CDR3 is CASSFLPNLSGNTIYF. The CDR3 DNA reads TGTGCCAGCAGCTTCCTACCCAATTTGTCTGGAAACACCATATATTTT.

The chain employs TRBV7-3 and TRBJ2-1, with D perhaps TRBD2 (5 bases). Trimming shortened V by 5 bases and J by 0 bases, and 11 bases separated the two germline ends. The germline gives CDR1 SGHTA, CDR2 FQGTGA. This CDR3 spans 15 amino acids. CDR3 coding DNA: TGTGCCAGCAGCCTAAGCGGAAGCTCCTACAATGAGCAGTTCTTC. This sequence encodes CASSLSGSSYNEQFF.

This sequence joins TRBV7-2 and TRBJ2-3; possibly TRBD2 for D (6 bases). Germline-derived CDR1 and CDR2 are SGHTA and FQGNSA. The CDR3 is 16 residues long. The germline V and J ends were trimmed by 1 base and 0 bases, with 11 bases remaining between them. CDR3 sequence reads: CASSLGHGTSTDTQYF. The CDR3 nucleotides are TGTGCCAGCAGCTTAGGTCACGGGACTAGCACAGATACGCAGTATTTT.

The chain combines TRBV5-1 with TRBJ1-5; TRBD1 might be the D (5 bases). Trimming took 3 bases from V and 4 from J, leaving 14 bases between them. The length of the CDR3 is 15 residues. Per the germline V gene, CDR1 is SGHRS and CDR2 is YFSETQ. This chain's CDR3 is CASSWGEGPNQPQHF. The CDR3 coding sequence is TGCGCCAGCAGCTGGGGGGAGGGGCCAAATCAGCCCCAGCATTTT.

The chain links TRBV29-1 to TRBJ2-3, with 12 positions matching TRBD2. The CDR3 loop spans 16 amino acids. The germline CDR1 and CDR2 sequences are SQVTM and ANQGSEA. The trim removed 4 bases at V and 2 bases at J, leaving 7 bases unmatched. CDR3 loop: CSVAQTSGGYTDTQYF. The CDR3 coding sequence is TGCAGCGTTGCGCAGACTAGCGGGGGTTACACAGATACGCAGTATTTT.

The chain employs TRBV29-1 and TRBJ1-3, with no clear D. This CDR3 has 12 amino acids. Trimming shortened V by 6 bases and J by 2 bases, and 8 bases separated the two germline ends. The germline V gene has CDR1 SQVTM and CDR2 ANQGSEA. The CDR3 loop is CSVTGTGNTIYF. The CDR3 DNA is TGCAGCGTCACGGGGACTGGAAACACCATATATTTT.

The rearrangement uses TRBV5-1 and TRBJ2-5; no reliable D call. Per the germline V gene, CDR1 is SGHRS and CDR2 is YFSETQ. CDR3 length: 12 residues. Trimming cost V 4 bases and J 5 bases, with 9 bases left between them. This chain's CDR3 is CASSIEAETQYF. CDR3 coding DNA: TGCGCCAGCAGCATCGAGGCTGAGACCCAGTACTTC.

The chain employs TRBV9 and TRBJ2-3, with 8 bases matching TRBD2. The CDR3 contains 15 residues. Germline CDR1 and CDR2: SGDLS and YYNGEE. J lost 4 bases, V lost 0 bases, and 4 bases had no gene match. The CDR3: CASSVERGRPDTQYF. The CDR3 nucleotides are TGTGCCAGCAGCGTAGAGCGGGGGAGACCAGATACGCAGTATTTT.

The rearrangement links TRBV7-2 to TRBJ2-3; TRBD1 might be the D (6 bases). Looked up from germline, CDR1 is SGHTA and CDR2 is FQGNSA. V was trimmed by 5 bases and J by 2 bases, leaving 11 bases between them. The CDR3 has 14 amino acids. CDR3 DNA: TGTGCCAGCAGCCTCGGACAGCCCACAGATACGCAGTATTTT. Residues: CASSLGQPTDTQYF.